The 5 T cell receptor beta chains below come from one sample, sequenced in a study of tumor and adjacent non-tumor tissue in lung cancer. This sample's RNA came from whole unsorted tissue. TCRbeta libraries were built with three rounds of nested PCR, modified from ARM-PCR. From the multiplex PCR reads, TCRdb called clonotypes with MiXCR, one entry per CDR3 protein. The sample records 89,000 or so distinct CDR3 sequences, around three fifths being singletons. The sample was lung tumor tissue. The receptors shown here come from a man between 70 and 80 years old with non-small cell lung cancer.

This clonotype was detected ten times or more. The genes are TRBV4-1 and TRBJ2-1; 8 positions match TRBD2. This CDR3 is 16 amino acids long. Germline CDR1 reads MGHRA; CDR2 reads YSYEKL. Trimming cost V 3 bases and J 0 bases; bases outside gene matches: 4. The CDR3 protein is CASSHLSGSSYNEQFF. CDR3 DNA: TGCGCCAGCAGCCACCTGAGCGGGAGCTCCTACAATGAGCAGTTCTTC.

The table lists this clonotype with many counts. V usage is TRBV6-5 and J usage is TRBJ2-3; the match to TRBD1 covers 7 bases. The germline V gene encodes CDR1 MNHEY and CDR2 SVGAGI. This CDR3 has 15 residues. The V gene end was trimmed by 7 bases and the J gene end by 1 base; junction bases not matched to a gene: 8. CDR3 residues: CASTQKGARTDTQYF. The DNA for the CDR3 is TGTGCCAGCACCCAAAAGGGGGCGCGCACAGATACGCAGTATTTT.

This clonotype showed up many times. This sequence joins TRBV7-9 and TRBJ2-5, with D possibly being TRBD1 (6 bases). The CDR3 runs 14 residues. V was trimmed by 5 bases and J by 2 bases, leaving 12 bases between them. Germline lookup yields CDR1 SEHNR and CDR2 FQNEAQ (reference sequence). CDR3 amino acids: CASSKHGQQETQYF. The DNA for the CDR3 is TGTGCCAGCAGCAAACACGGACAGCAAGAGACCCAGTACTTC.

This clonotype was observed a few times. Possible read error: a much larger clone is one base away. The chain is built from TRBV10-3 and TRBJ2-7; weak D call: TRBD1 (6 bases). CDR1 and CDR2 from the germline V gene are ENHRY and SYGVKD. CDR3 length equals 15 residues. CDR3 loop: CAISKDRTSSYEQNF. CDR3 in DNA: TGTGCCATCAGCAAAGACAGGACCTCGTCCTACGAGCAGAACTTC.

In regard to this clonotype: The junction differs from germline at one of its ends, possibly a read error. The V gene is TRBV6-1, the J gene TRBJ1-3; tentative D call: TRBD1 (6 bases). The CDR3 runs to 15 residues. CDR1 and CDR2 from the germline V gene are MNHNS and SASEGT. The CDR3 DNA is TGTGCCGGACGTACCACAGGGATGAGTAGAAACATCATATATTTT. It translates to CAGRTTGMSRNIIYF.